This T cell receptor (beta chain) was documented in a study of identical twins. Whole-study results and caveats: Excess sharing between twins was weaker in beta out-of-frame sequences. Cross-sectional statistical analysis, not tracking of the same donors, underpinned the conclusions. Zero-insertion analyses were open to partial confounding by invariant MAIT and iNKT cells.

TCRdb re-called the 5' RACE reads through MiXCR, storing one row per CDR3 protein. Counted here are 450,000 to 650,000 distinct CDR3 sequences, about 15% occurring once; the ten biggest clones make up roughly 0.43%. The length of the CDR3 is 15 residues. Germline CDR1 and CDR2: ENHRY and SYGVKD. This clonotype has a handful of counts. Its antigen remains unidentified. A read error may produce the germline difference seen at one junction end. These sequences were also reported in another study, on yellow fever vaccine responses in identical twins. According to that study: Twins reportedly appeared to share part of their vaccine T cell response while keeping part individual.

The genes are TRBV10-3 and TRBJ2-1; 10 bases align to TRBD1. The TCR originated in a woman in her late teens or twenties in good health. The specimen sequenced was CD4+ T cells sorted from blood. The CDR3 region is CAISGPGTGAIHQTF. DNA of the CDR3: TGTGCCATCAGTGGCCCCGGGACAGGGGCCATACACCAAACCTTC.